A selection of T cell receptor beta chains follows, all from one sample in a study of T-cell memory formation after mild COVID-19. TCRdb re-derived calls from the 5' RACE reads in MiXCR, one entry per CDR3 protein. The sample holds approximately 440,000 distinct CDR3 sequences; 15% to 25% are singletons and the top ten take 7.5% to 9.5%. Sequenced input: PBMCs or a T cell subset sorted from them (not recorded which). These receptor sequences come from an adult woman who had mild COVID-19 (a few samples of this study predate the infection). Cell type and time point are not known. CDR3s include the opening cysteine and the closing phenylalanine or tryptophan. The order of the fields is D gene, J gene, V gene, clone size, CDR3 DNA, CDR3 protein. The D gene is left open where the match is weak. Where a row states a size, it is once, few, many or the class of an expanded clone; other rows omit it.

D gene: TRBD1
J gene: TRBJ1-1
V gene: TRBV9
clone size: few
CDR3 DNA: TGTGCCAGCAGCGCGTCGGGACAGCTGAACACTGAAGCTTTCTTT
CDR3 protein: CASSASGQLNTEAFF

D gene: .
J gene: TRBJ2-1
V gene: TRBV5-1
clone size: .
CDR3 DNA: TGCGCCAGCAGCCCGACCCCCAAGCTTCTGAATGAGCAGTTCTTC
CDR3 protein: CASSPTPKLLNEQFF

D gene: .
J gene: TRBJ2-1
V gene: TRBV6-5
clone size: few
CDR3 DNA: TGTGCCAGCCTTGGGACGCGCAATGAGCAGTTCTTC
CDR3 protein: CASLGTRNEQFF

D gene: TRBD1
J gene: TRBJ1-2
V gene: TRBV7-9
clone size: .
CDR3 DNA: TGTGCCAGCAGCTTTCCGGGGCAGGGGGCTCATGGCTACACCTTC
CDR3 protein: CASSFPGQGAHGYTF

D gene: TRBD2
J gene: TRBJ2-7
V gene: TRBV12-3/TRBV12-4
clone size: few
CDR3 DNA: TGTGCCAGCAGTCCAGAAGCGGGGATCCTTTCCTACAGCTCCTACGAGCAGTACTTC
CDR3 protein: CASSPEAGILSYSSYEQYF

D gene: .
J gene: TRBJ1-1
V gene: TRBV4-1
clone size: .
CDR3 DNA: TGCGCCAGCAGCTCAGAAAGCCGGAAGACTGAAGCTTTCTTT
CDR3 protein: CASSSESRKTEAFF

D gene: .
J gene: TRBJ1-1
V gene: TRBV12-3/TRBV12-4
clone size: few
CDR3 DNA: TGTGCCAGCAGCCGGGACGGAGGGAACACTGAAGCTTTCTTT
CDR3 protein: CASSRDGGNTEAFF

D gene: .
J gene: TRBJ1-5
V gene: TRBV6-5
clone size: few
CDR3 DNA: TGTGCCAGCAGCTCCCGACGGCATGGAGGCCAGCCCCAGCATTTT
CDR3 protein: CASSSRRHGGQPQHF

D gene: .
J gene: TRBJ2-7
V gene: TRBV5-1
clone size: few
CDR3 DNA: TGCGCCAGCAGCTTGCCCGACAGCTACGAGCAGTACTTC
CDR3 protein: CASSLPDSYEQYF

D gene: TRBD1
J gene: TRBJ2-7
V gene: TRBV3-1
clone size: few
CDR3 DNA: TGTGCCAGCAGCCAAGATCCGGACAGGGCAGGGCAGTACTTC
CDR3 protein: CASSQDPDRAGQYF

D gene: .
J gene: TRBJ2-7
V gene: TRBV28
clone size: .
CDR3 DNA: TGTGCAACGCGCCTAAGTGTGTTCGAGCAGTACTTC
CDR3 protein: CATRLSVFEQYF

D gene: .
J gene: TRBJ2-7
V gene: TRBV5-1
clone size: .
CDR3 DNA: TGCGCCAGCAGCCCATCCGGCCAGGCGCCCTACGAGCAGTACTTC
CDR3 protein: CASSPSGQAPYEQYF

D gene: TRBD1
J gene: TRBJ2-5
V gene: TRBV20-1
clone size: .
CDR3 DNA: TGCAGTGCGGGGACAGACCAAGAGACCCAGTACTTC
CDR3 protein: CSAGTDQETQYF

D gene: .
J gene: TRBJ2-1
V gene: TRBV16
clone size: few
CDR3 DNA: TGTGCCAGCAGCCACAAACAGGGAGGTGGGAATGAGCAGTTCTTC
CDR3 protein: CASSHKQGGGNEQFF

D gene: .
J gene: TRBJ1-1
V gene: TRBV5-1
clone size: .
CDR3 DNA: TGCGCCAGCAGCTTGGGCGACGCGGACACTGAAGCTTTCTTT
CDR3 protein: CASSLGDADTEAFF

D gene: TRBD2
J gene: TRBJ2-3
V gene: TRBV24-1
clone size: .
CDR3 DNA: TGTGCCACCAGTGATGCCCGGGCGGGAGGGACAGATACGCAGTATTTT
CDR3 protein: CATSDARAGGTDTQYF

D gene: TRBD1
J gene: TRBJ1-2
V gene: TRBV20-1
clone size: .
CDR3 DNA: TGCAGTGCTACGACAGGGACCTATGGCTACACCTTC
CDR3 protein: CSATTGTYGYTF

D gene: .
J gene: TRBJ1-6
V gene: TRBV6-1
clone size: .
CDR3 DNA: TGTGCCAGCAGAAGGGGAGAGAGAAATTCACCCCTCCACTTT
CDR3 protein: CASRRGERNSPLHF

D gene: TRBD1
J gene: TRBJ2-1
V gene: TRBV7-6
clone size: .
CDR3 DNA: TGTGCTAGCAGCCCCGACCGGGACAGGGCGGGGGAGCAGTTCTTC
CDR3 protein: CASSPDRDRAGEQFF

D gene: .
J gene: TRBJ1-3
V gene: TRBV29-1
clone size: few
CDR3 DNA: TGCAGCGTTGAAGATCGCTCGGGAAACACCATATATTTT
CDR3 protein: CSVEDRSGNTIYF

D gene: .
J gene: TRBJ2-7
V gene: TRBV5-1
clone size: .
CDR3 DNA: TGCGCCAGCAGCTTGGCCCGAACTCTCTCCTACGAGCAGTACTTC
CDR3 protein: CASSLARTLSYEQYF

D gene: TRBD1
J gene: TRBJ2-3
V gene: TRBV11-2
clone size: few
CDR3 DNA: TGTGCCAGCAGCTTACGGACAGGGGGCGTAGATACGCAGTATTTT
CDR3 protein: CASSLRTGGVDTQYF

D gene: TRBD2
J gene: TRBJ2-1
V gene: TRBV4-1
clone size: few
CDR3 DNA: TGCGCCAGCAGCTGGGCTAGCGGGGGCAAGACGGGTCACAATGAGCAGTTCTTC
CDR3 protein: CASSWASGGKTGHNEQFF

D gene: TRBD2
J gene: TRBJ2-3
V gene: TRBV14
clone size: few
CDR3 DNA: TGTGCCAGCAGCCAAACTAGCGGGAGTGGGACCACAGATACGCAGTATTTT
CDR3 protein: CASSQTSGSGTTDTQYF

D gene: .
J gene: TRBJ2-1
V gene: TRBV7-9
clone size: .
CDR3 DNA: TGTGCCAGCAGCTTAGCCGACAGACTTCACTCCTACAATGAGCAGTTCTTC
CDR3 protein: CASSLADRLHSYNEQFF